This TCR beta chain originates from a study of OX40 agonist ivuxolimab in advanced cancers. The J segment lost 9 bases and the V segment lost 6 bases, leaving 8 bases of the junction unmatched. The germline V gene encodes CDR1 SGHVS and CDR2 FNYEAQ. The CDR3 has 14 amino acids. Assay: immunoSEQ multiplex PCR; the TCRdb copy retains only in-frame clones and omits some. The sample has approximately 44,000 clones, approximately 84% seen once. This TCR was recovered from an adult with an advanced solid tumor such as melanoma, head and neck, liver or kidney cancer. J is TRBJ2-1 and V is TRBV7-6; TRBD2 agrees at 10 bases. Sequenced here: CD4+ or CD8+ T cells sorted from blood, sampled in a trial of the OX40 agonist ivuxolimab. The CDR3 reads CASSPTSGVGEQFF. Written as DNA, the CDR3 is TGTGCCAGCAGTCCTACTAGCGGGGTGGGTGAGCAGTTCTTC.